This TCR beta chain appears in the sequencing data of a study of blood T cell repertoires in COVID-19. In the study overall: In each case, the material was cDNA or gDNA derived from T cells, B-cell-depleted T cells, or PBMCs.

Repertoires were generated with immunoSEQ multiplex PCR, while TCRdb's copy carries only in-frame clones and drops some. This repertoire shows 150,000 or so clones, around 89% found once; its top ten account for about an eighth. This clone was counted a few times. Other DNA sequences in this sample translate to the same CDR3. This CDR3 is 15 amino acids long. V was clipped by 0 bases and J by 0 bases, with 6 bases between them. Germline V gene data show CDR1 as MNHEY and CDR2 as SVGAGI. Seattle's enrolled individuals joined amid active infection and were then monitored longitudinally. This sequence originates from a man between 18 and 35 years old with COVID-19, enrolled during active disease. The sample consisted of peripheral blood. This sequence joins TRBV6-5 and TRBJ2-1; possible D gene TRBD2, 5 bases. The DNA for the CDR3 is TGTGCCAGCAGTTACTCAGGGAGCTCCTACAATGAGCAGTTCTTC. It encodes CASSYSGSSYNEQFF.